These 17 T cell receptor beta chains were sequenced from one sample in a study of neurological immune-mediated disorders. TCRdb itself ran the 5' RACE reads through MiXCR, one entry per CDR3 protein. The sample lists approximately 47,000 distinct CDR3 sequences, 13% occurring once. The sample's time point: longitudinal time-point 3. The sequenced sample consisted of PBMCs. The receptor source for this set is a man aged 25-45 years in good health.

This clonotype has at least ten counts. The gene calls are TRBV6-5 and TRBJ2-5, with D hard to call. CDR3 size: 12 residues. Per germline, CDR1 MNHEY and CDR2 SVGAGI. The V end lost 0 bases, the J end lost 4 bases, and 3 bases lay between the germline ends. CDR3 nucleotide sequence: TGTGCCAGCAGTTACTCCGGAGAGACCCAGTACTTC. This gives the protein CASSYSGETQYF.

This chain uses TRBV3-1 with TRBJ2-2; 10 bases line up with TRBD1. The CDR3 extends over 16 amino acids. V trimming: 4 bases; J trimming: 2 bases; junction bases outside the gene matches: 4. Germline V lookup: CDR1 LGHDT, CDR2 YNNKEL (reference sequence). The CDR3 reads CASSPRDRGNTGELFF. CDR3 in DNA: TGTGCCAGCAGCCCCCGGGACAGGGGAAACACCGGGGAGCTGTTTTTT.

This clonotype has at least ten counts. The chain combines TRBV12-3 or TRBV12-4 with TRBJ1-2; D not certain. The V and J ends lost 4 bases and 12 bases respectively, with 15 bases between them. The CDR3 spans 12 residues. The CDR3 here is CASSSPQVRDTF. In DNA, the CDR3 is TGTGCCAGCAGTTCCCCTCAGGTTCGAGACACCTTC.

This clonotype was counted ten times or more. This chain links TRBV29-1 with TRBJ2-1; 11 nucleotides line up with TRBD2. The germline gives CDR1 SQVTM, CDR2 ANQGSEA. Germline trimming cut 8 bases from V and 3 bases from J; bases unmatched to any gene: 3. The CDR3 spans 13 residues. The CDR3: CSMGLAVYNEQFF. As DNA, the CDR3 is TGCAGCATGGGACTAGCGGTCTACAATGAGCAGTTCTTC.

With respect to this clonotype: Just one base apart from a much larger clone, this may be a read error. The chain's CDR3 is CASSPIQGSGYGYTF. DNA of the CDR3: TGCGCCAGCAGCCCCATACAGGGTTCGGGATATGGCTACACCTTC. This chain links TRBV5-1 with TRBJ1-2; tentative D call: TRBD1 (6 bases). The CDR3 consists of 15 residues. CDR1 is SGHRS, CDR2 YFSETQ, per germline. V gave up 4 bases and J gave up 5 bases, with 18 bases separating them.

This clonotype was seen at least ten times. V usage is TRBV5-6 and J usage is TRBJ2-4; D is perhaps TRBD2 (6 bases). Germline CDR1 is SGHDT and CDR2 is YYEEEE. The CDR3 contains 13 residues. Deletions cut 0 bases from V and 9 bases from J, with 10 bases between. The CDR3 here is CASSLAGGGIQYF. DNA for the CDR3: TGTGCCAGCAGCTTGGCCGGGGGAGGCATTCAGTACTTC.

This clonotype has a count of ten or more. The chain employs TRBV12-3 or TRBV12-4 and TRBJ2-1; 9 nucleotides align to TRBD2. The CDR3 is 14 amino acids. J lost 8 bases, V lost 8 bases, and 10 bases had no gene match. CDR3 sequence reads: CASLESGGTHEQFF. CDR3 bases: TGTGCCAGCCTGGAAAGCGGGGGGACCCATGAGCAGTTCTTC.

This chain joins TRBV20-1 and TRBJ2-3, with TRBD1 identical over 8 bases. Per the germline V gene, CDR1 is DFQATT and CDR2 is SNEGSKA (reference sequence). This CDR3 is built from 15 residues. Trimming at V came to 5 bases and at J to 4 bases, leaving 11 bases not matched to a gene. In nucleotides, the CDR3 is TGCAGTGCTCCACTCCGGACAGGGCCCCCAGATACGCAGTATTTT. This translates into CSAPLRTGPPDTQYF.

In this sample, this clonotype turned up many times. The CDR3 DNA follows: TGCGCCAGCAGCTTGGCTGGAAAGGGTATAGATACGCAGTATTTT. Encoded protein: CASSLAGKGIDTQYF. The chain combines TRBV5-1 with TRBJ2-3; D gene unclear. The CDR3 spans 15 residues. The ends were cut back, 0 bases at V and 5 bases at J, with 13 bases in the middle. From germline, CDR1 is SGHRS and CDR2 YFSETQ.

In regard to this clonotype: This sequence may be a read error, since a much larger clone differs from it by one base. V gene TRBV11-2 combines with J gene TRBJ2-3; D gene ambiguous. Germline lookup yields CDR1 SGHAT and CDR2 FQNNGV. The V end lost 2 bases, the J end lost 2 bases, and 11 bases lay between the germline ends. The CDR3 contains 15 residues. CDR3 sequence reads: CASSLSPTNTDTQYF. As DNA, the CDR3 is TGTGCCAGCAGCTTATCGCCTACCAACACAGATACGCAGTATTTT.

Details on this clonotype: An end of the junction does not agree with germline; a read error may underlie this. The CDR3 nucleotides read TGCAGTGCTATATACCGGGACAGAAGGAACACTGACGCTTTCTTT. It specifies CSAIYRDRRNTDAFF. The genes are TRBV20-1 and TRBJ1-1; TRBD1 agrees at 7 bases. This CDR3 contains 15 residues. Germline CDR1 reads DFQATT; CDR2 reads SNEGSKA (reference sequence).

A word on this clonotype: A read error may explain this, as a much larger clone is one base away. The genes are TRBV3-1 and TRBJ2-1, with D perhaps TRBD1 (6 bases). CDR3 size: 16 residues. From germline, CDR1 is LGHDT and CDR2 YNNKEL (reference sequence). This CDR3 reads CASSHGLPGTYNDQFF. DNA of the CDR3: TGTGCCAGCAGCCATGGTTTGCCAGGGACATACAATGATCAGTTCTTC.

Written as DNA, the CDR3 is TGTGCCACCAGTGCGGACAGTGTTACCGGGGAGCTGTTTTTT. Translated: CATSADSVTGELFF. The rearrangement links TRBV24-1 to TRBJ2-2, with a weak D call TRBD1 (6 bases). The germline V gene has CDR1 KGHDR and CDR2 SFDVKD. The V end was cut by 5 bases, the J end by 5 bases, with 11 bases between. The CDR3 is 14 amino acids.

With respect to this clonotype: Just one base apart from a much larger clone, this may be a read error. This sequence joins TRBV5-1 and TRBJ2-2; unclear D gene. V was trimmed by 8 bases and J by 0 bases, leaving 8 bases between them. The CDR3 covers 13 residues. The V gene's germline CDR1 is SGHRS and CDR2 YFSETQ. The CDR3 loop is CASLPSNTGELFF. The CDR3 nucleotides read TGCGCCAGTCTCCCATCGAACACCGGGGAGCTGTTTTTT.

This clonotype was recorded many times. The chain carries TRBV27 and TRBJ2-3; TRBD2 agrees at 8 bases. V was clipped by 7 bases and J by 1 base; unmatched bases: 7. This CDR3 has 15 residues. Germline CDR1 reads MNHEY; CDR2 reads SMNVEV (reference sequence). CDR3 in amino acids: CASTPGGFGTDTQYF. DNA of the CDR3: TGTGCCAGCACCCCGGGAGGGTTCGGCACAGATACGCAGTATTTT.

This clonotype has just a few counts. The V and J genes are TRBV7-2 and TRBJ2-3; TRBD2 matches 10 bases. Germline V gene data show CDR1 as SGHTA and CDR2 as FQGNSA. This CDR3 has 16 amino acids. The ends lost 1 base at V and 6 bases at J; junction bases unmatched: 7. The CDR3 bases are TGTGCCAGCAGCTTAGATGGAGCGGGAGGGCCCGATACGCAGTATTTT. Translated, it gives CASSLDGAGGPDTQYF. Drawing the rest from reference TRBV7-2 and TRBJ2-3, the complete variable domain is GAGVSQSPSNKVTEKGKDVELRCDPISGHTALYWYRQSLGQGLEFLIYFQGNSAPDKSGLPSDRFSAERTGGSVSTLTIQRTQQEDSAVYLCASSLDGAGGPDTQYFGPGTRLTVL.

In its sample, this clonotype was seen many times. The chain employs TRBV9 and TRBJ2-7; perhaps TRBD1 as D (6 bases). V dropped 4 bases and J dropped 1 base, with 12 bases sitting between them. The CDR3 runs 14 residues. Germline CDR1 is SGDLS and CDR2 is YYNGEE. For the CDR3, the DNA is TGTGCCAGCAGCAGTGACAGGTCTTCCTACGAGCAGTACTTC. As protein: CASSSDRSSYEQYF.